The present T cell receptor (beta chain) was sequenced within a study of tumor-infiltrating lymphocytes in primary liver carcinoma. Production of TCR beta cDNA used approximately 0.45 ug total RNA together with a constant-region primer. Each TCR beta library was derived from three nested multiplex PCR rounds that employed slightly modified ARM-PCR. The study ran its first two PCR rounds for around 9 cycles each, using TRBV1-TRBV30 forward primers and a C-beta reverse primer. TCRdb independently ran MiXCR on the multiplex PCR reads; one entry per CDR3 protein. The repertoire has tens of thousands of distinct CDR3 sequences, about three quarters of them found once; the top ten carry less than 35%. CDR1 and CDR2 (germline): SQVTM, ANQGSEA. CDR3 length equals 13 residues. RNA and DNA were co-extracted from about 20-30 mg of unsorted bulk tissue.

Sequencing was carried out using liver tumor tissue from sampling region 5. Subset specified: tumor region T5, tumor centre. The receptor's source is a middle-aged man with primary liver carcinoma and hepatitis B virus infection. The chain joins TRBV29-1 to TRBJ2-2; no reliable D call. The CDR3 DNA reads as TGCAGTGCGTGCCGAGTAAGCACCGGGGAGCTGTTTTTT. Translation: CSACRVSTGELFF.